This T cell receptor beta chain was recovered during a study of cytomegalovirus exposure and HLA in healthy donors. Notes on this clone: What it binds is not known.

Both 60 Vbeta primers and 13 Jbeta primers went into the PCR. Clones were read by immunoSEQ multiplex PCR, and TCRdb kept only the in-frame ones, dropping some. Of around 130,000 clones listed, over 75% are singletons. Germline CDR1 reads SNHLY; CDR2 reads FYNNEI. Trimming shortened V by 6 bases and J by 7 bases, and 15 bases separated the two germline ends. The CDR3 contains 13 residues. Study findings and constraints: Differences between HLA loci emerged in a later analysis of TCR association rates, with DRB1 most and HLA-C fewest. Investigators reported fewer than 200 TCR beta chains as tied to cytomegalovirus. Per a later analysis, HLA-associated TCR beta chains showed more clonal expansion than other, equally common TCR beta chains.

The chain is built from TRBV2 and TRBJ1-2, with D unclear. The sequencing sample was made of PBMCs. The TCR originated in a boy under 18 in good health and CMV-seronegative. In nucleotides, the CDR3 is TGTGCCAGCAGGGATCCCCGGCGGGTTGGCTACACCTTC. It yields the protein CASRDPRRVGYTF.